Below, 16 T cell receptor beta chains from the same sample are listed, as sequenced in a study of T-cell reconstitution after alpha-beta-depleted transplantation in children. Unique molecular identifiers were incorporated during preparation of the TCRbeta library. Each CDR3 protein is one row after TCRdb ran MiXCR on the PCR reads. The sample holds around 700,000 distinct CDR3 sequences, around 13% seen once. This material consisted of PBMCs, taken before TCRalphabeta/CD19-depleted stem cell transplant. These receptors originate from a girl aged 2-10 years with congenital amegakaryocytic thrombocytopenia, due to receive a stem cell transplant.

This clonotype was seen more than once but under ten times. The J gene is TRBJ2-7, the V gene TRBV4-1, with TRBD1 identical over 7 bases. V was clipped by 4 bases and J by 2 bases; unmatched bases: 8. In germline, CDR1 is MGHRA, CDR2 YSYEKL. The CDR3 spans 15 residues. CDR3 amino acids: CASSPRQGTTYEQYF. The CDR3 DNA sequence: TGCGCCAGCAGCCCAAGACAGGGCACCACCTACGAGCAGTACTTC.

This chain uses TRBV11-3 with TRBJ1-1; D may be TRBD1 (6 bases). Germline CDR1 is SGHNT and CDR2 is YENEEA. This CDR3 contains 17 residues. The V and J ends lost 5 bases and 3 bases respectively, with 22 bases between them. The CDR3 is CASSVRGPVAGDTEAFF. CDR3 coding DNA: TGTGCCAGCAGCGTACGCGGCCCGGTGGCAGGGGACACTGAAGCTTTCTTT.

This clonotype came up many times. This sequence joins TRBV12-3 or TRBV12-4 and TRBJ1-2; D unresolved. The CDR3 length is 14 residues. The germline V and J ends were trimmed by 1 base and 4 bases, with 10 bases remaining between them. CDR3 residues: CASSLGDQAYGYTF. Written as DNA, the CDR3 is TGTGCCAGCAGTTTAGGTGACCAGGCCTATGGCTACACCTTC.

This clonotype was counted at least ten times. The chain combines TRBV10-3 with TRBJ2-3; D is unclear. The germline CDR1 and CDR2 sequences are ENHRY and SYGVKD. This CDR3 region has 15 residues. Trimming removed 6 bases from V and 0 bases from J, with 13 bases in between. The CDR3 sequence is CAIRAARPSTDTQYF. Written as DNA, the CDR3 is TGTGCCATCAGGGCAGCAAGACCTAGCACAGATACGCAGTATTTT.

This clonotype was counted ten times or more. V usage is TRBV20-1 and J usage is TRBJ2-3; 8 bases are a match to TRBD2. Germline V lookup: CDR1 DFQATT, CDR2 SNEGSKA (reference sequence). This CDR3 region has 16 residues. Unmatched junction bases numbered 10, after V lost 3 bases and J lost 2 bases. The CDR3 is CSARDTTSGDTDTQYF. The CDR3 DNA is TGCAGTGCTAGGGATACAACTAGCGGAGACACAGATACGCAGTATTTT.

This clonotype has at least ten counts. The chain links TRBV5-1 to TRBJ1-2; 8 nucleotides match TRBD1. V was pared by 0 bases and J by 3 bases, with 10 bases of the junction left unmatched. The germline V gene has CDR1 SGHRS and CDR2 YFSETQ. This CDR3 has 17 amino acids. CDR3 sequence (DNA): TGCGCCAGCAGCTTGGCCCAGGGGGCTAGGAACGACTATGGCTACACCTTC. Protein product: CASSLAQGARNDYGYTF. Supplemented by reference TRBV5-1 and TRBJ1-2, the full variable domain reads KAGVTQTPRYLIKTRGQQVTLSCSPISGHRSVSWYQQTPGQGLQFLFEYFSETQRNKGNFPGRFSGRQFSNSRSEMNVSTLELGDSALYLCASSLAQGARNDYGYTFGSGTRLTVV.

This clonotype occurred a few times. The chain combines TRBV25-1 with TRBJ1-1; unclear D gene. The V gene's germline CDR1 is MGHDK and CDR2 SYGVNS. V was clipped by 2 bases and J by 1 base, with 11 bases between them. The CDR3 runs 15 residues. The CDR3: CASSEGGDWNTEAFF. CDR3 bases: TGTGCCAGCAGTGAAGGAGGAGATTGGAACACTGAAGCTTTCTTT. The entire variable domain, with the rest obtained from reference TRBV25-1 and TRBJ1-1, is as follows: EADIYQTPRYLVIGTGKKITLECSQTMGHDKMYWYQQDPGMELHLIHYSYGVNSTEKGDLSSESTVSRIRTEHFPLTLESARPSHTSQYLCASSEGGDWNTEAFFGQGTRLTVV.

The sample holds a few counts of this clonotype. The chain links TRBV7-2 to TRBJ2-3; 11 bases align to TRBD2. Per germline, CDR1 SGHTA and CDR2 FQGNSA. This CDR3 is built from 18 residues. After removal of 2 bases from V and 1 base from J, the junction contained 8 bases not matched to a gene. CDR3 nucleotides: TGTGCCAGCAGCTTAACGCAACTAGCGGGAGTTGGCACAGATACGCAGTATTTT. Amino acids: CASSLTQLAGVGTDTQYF.

The V gene is TRBV4-1, the J gene TRBJ2-1, with 9 bases fitting TRBD2. The V segment lost 3 bases and the J segment 8 bases; nucleotides outside the gene matches: 11. The CDR3 is 16 residues long. Germline V gives CDR1 MGHRA, CDR2 YSYEKL. As DNA, the CDR3 is TGCGCCAGCAGCCAGCGGACCGGGACTAGCATTTATGAGCAGTTCTTC. This encodes CASSQRTGTSIYEQFF.

This clonotype was seen ten or more times. The chain couples TRBV27 to TRBJ2-3, with D uncertain. The length of the CDR3 is 14 residues. V was cut by 3 bases and J by 5 bases, with 12 bases left in between. Germline V gene data show CDR1 as MNHEY and CDR2 as SMNVEV (reference sequence). In DNA, the CDR3 is TGTGCCAGCAGTTTGGCCTCGGCGATAGATACGCAGTATTTT. Protein product: CASSLASAIDTQYF.

In this sample, this clonotype turned up a few times. The chain employs TRBV24-1 and TRBJ2-1; 7 bases are a match to TRBD2. The CDR3 sequence is 16 residues long. Germline CDR1 is KGHDR and CDR2 is SFDVKD. Losses at the gene ends were 0 bases for V and 2 bases for J; bases not matched to a gene: 3. The DNA for the CDR3 is TGTGCCACCAGTGATTTGGCGGGAGCACCCTACAATGAGCAGTTCTTC. Translated, it gives CATSDLAGAPYNEQFF.

This clonotype showed up many times. This chain joins TRBV28 and TRBJ2-5; 8 bases match TRBD1. After removal of 6 bases from V and 4 bases from J, the junction contained 10 bases not matched to a gene. Germline loops: CDR1 MDHEN, CDR2 SYDVKM. This CDR3 comprises 15 residues. CDR3 sequence: CASSYSGGMIETQYF. CDR3 DNA: TGTGCCAGCAGCTACTCAGGGGGCATGATAGAGACCCAGTACTTC.

The gene calls are TRBV5-1 and TRBJ2-3; 7 positions match TRBD2. After removal of 3 bases from V and 1 base from J, the junction contained 8 bases not matched to a gene. The CDR3 spans 16 residues. Per the germline V gene, CDR1 is SGHRS and CDR2 is YFSETQ. CDR3 protein: CASSSPGGVRTDTQYF. DNA for the CDR3: TGCGCCAGCAGCTCCCCGGGGGGAGTCCGCACAGATACGCAGTATTTT.

This clonotype was seen repeatedly, ten times or more. This chain joins TRBV7-9 and TRBJ2-3; no clear D gene. Germline V gene lookup returns CDR1 SEHNR and CDR2 FQNEAQ (reference sequence). Trimming removed 2 bases at V and 0 bases at J, with 9 bases between. The CDR3 has 15 residues. The CDR3: CASSLTPLSTDTQYF. In DNA, the CDR3 is TGTGCCAGCAGCTTAACTCCCCTCAGCACAGATACGCAGTATTTT.

In its sample, this clonotype was seen a few times. The chain links TRBV3-1 to TRBJ2-2; D unclear. CDR3 size: 16 residues. The germline CDR1 and CDR2 sequences are LGHDT and YNNKEL (reference sequence). Trimming removed 5 bases from V and 0 bases from J, with 13 bases in between. CDR3 region: CASSASTRANTGELFF. Here the CDR3 DNA reads TGTGCCAGCAGCGCGTCCACTCGGGCGAACACCGGGGAGCTGTTTTTT.

The chain is built from TRBV7-9 and TRBJ2-3, with unresolved D. Germline V gene sequence: CDR1 SEHNR, CDR2 FQNEAQ (reference sequence). The CDR3 runs 15 residues. Deletions cut 4 bases from V and 0 bases from J, with 11 bases between. The CDR3 spells CASSSLVGSTDTQYF. The CDR3 DNA reads TGTGCCAGCAGCTCGTTAGTGGGGAGCACAGATACGCAGTATTTT. Full variable domain (outside the CDR3, taken from reference TRBV7-9 and TRBJ2-3): DTGVSQNPRHKITKRGQNVTFRCDPISEHNRLYWYRQTLGQGPEFLTYFQNEAQLEKSRLLSDRFSAERPKGSFSTLEIQRTEQGDSAMYLCASSSLVGSTDTQYFGPGTRLTVL.